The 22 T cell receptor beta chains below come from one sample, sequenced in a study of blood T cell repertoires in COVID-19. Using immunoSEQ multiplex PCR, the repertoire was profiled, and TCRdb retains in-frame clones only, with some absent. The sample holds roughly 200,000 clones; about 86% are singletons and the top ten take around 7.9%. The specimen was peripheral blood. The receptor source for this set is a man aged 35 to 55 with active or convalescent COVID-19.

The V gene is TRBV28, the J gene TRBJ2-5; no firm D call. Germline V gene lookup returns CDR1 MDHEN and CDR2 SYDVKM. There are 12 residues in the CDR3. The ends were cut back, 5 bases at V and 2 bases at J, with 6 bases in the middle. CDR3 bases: TGTGCCAGCAGTCCCCGGCAAGAGACCCAGTACTTC. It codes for CASSPRQETQYF.

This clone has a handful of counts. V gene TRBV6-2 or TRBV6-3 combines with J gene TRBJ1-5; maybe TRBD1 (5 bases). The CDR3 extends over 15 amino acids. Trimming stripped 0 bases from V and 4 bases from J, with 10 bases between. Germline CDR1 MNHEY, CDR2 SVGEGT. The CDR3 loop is CASSYSSRVNQPQHF. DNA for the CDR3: TGTGCCAGCAGTTACTCGTCCAGGGTTAATCAGCCCCAGCATTTT.

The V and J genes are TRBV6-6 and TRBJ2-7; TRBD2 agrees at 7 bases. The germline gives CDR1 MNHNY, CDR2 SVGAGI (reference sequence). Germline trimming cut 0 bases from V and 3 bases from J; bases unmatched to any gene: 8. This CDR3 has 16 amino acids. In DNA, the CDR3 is TGTGCCAGCAGTTACTCGATCCTTTCTAGCGGCTACGAGCAGTACTTC. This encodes CASSYSILSSGYEQYF.

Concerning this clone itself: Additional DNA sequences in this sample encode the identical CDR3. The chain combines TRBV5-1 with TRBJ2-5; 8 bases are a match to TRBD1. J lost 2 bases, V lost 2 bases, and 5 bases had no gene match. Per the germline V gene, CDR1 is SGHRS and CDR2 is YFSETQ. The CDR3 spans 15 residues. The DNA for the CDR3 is TGCGCCAGCAGCTTAACAGGGGGTCCACAAGAGACCCAGTACTTC. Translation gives CASSLTGGPQETQYF.

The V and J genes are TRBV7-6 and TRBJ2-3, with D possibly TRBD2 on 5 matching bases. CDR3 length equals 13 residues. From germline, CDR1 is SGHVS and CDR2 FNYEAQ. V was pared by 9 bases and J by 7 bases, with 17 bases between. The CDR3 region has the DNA TGTGCCAGTTGGAATGAGGGAGAAAATACGCAGTATTTT. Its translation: CASWNEGENTQYF. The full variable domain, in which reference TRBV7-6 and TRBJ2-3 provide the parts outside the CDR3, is GAGVSQSPRYKVTKRGQDVALRCDPISGHVSLYWYRQALGQGPEFLTYFNYEAQQDKSGLPNDRFSAERPEGSISTLTIQRTEQRDSAMYRCASWNEGENTQYFGPGTRLTVL.

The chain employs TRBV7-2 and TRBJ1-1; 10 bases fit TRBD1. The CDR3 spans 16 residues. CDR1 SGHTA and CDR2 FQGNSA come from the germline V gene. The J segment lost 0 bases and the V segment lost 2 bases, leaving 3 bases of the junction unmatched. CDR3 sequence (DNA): TGTGCCAGCAGCTTACTGGGGACAGGGGTGAACACTGAAGCTTTCTTT. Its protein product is CASSLLGTGVNTEAFF.

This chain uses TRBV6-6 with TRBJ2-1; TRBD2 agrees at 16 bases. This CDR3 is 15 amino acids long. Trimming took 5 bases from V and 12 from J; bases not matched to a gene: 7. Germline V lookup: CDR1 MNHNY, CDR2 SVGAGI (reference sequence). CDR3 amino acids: CASSPGLAGGPGQFF. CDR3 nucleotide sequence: TGTGCCAGCAGTCCGGGACTAGCGGGAGGGCCAGGGCAGTTCTTC.

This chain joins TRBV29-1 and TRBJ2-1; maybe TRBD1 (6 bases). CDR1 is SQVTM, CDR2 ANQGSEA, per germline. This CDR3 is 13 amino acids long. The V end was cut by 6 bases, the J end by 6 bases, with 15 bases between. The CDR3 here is CSVGTSYTNEQFF. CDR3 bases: TGCAGCGTGGGGACATCCTACACCAATGAGCAGTTCTTC.

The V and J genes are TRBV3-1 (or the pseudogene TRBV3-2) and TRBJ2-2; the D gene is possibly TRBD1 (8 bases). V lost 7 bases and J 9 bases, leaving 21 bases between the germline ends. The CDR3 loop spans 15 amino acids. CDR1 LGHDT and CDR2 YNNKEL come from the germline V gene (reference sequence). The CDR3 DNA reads TGTGCCAGCAACCCCGGACAGGGAGGGAATAGGGAGCTGTTTTTT. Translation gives CASNPGQGGNRELFF.

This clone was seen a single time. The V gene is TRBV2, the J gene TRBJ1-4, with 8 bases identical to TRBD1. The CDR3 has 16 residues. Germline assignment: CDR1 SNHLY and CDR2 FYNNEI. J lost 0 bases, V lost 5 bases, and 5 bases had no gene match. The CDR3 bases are TGTGCCAGCAGTCTGGGACAGGTGACAACTAATGAAAAACTGTTTTTT. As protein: CASSLGQVTTNEKLFF. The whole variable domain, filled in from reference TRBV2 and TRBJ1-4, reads EPEVTQTPSHQVTQMGQEVILRCVPISNHLYFYWYRQILGQKVEFLVSFYNNEISEKSEIFDDQFSVERPDGSNFTLKIRSTKLEDSAMYFCASSLGQVTTNEKLFFGSGTQLSVL.

The CDR3 nucleotides read TGTGCCAGTAGTATGAGAGGTAACTCCTACAATGAGCAGTTCTTC. This sequence encodes CASSMRGNSYNEQFF. V is TRBV19 and J is TRBJ2-1, with D unclear. Between the trimmed V and J ends, which lost 3 bases and 0 bases, there was a span of 9 bases. The CDR3 spans 15 residues. Germline V gives CDR1 LNHDA, CDR2 SQIVND (reference sequence).

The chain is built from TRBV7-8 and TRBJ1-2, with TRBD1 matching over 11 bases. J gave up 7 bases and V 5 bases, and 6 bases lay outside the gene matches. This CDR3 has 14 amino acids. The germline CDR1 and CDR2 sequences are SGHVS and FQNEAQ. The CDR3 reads CASSPTGTGGGYTF. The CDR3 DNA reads TGTGCCAGCAGCCCTACCGGGACAGGGGGTGGCTACACCTTC.

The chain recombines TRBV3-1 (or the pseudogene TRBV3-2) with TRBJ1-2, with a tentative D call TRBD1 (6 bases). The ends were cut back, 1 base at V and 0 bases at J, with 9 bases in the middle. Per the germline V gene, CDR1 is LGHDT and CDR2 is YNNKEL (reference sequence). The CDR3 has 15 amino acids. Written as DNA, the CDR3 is TGTGCCAGCAGCCAAGGCGGACAGTCTAACTATGGCTACACCTTC. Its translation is CASSQGGQSNYGYTF.

The CDR3 loop reads CASSFQGVYGYTF. The CDR3 DNA reads TGTGCCAGCAGCTTCCAGGGGGTCTATGGCTACACCTTC. The V gene is TRBV7-2, the J gene TRBJ1-2, with 7 bases matching TRBD1. This CDR3 is 13 amino acids long. Germline trimming cut 3 bases from V and 4 bases from J; bases unmatched to any gene: 2. The germline V gene encodes CDR1 SGHTA and CDR2 FQGNSA.

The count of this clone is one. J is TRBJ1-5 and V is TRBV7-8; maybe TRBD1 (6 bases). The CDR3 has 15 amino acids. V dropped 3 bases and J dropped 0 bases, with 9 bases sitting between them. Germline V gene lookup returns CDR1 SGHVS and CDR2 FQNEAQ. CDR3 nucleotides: TGTGCCAGCAGCTTGGGGGCCTATAGCAATCAGCCCCAGCATTTT. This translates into CASSLGAYSNQPQHF.

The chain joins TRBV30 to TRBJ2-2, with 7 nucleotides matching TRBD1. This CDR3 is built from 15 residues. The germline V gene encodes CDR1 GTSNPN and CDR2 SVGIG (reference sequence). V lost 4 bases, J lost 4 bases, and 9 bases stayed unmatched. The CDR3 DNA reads TGTGCCTGGAAGTTGGACCCAGGGGGCACCGGGGAGCTGTTTTTT. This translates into CAWKLDPGGTGELFF. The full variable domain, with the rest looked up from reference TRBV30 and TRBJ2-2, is SQTIHQWPATLVQPVGSPLSLECTVEGTSNPNLYWYRQAAGRGLQLLFYSVGIGQISSEVPQNLSASRPQDRQFILSSKKLLLSDSGFYLCAWKLDPGGTGELFFGEGSRLTVL.

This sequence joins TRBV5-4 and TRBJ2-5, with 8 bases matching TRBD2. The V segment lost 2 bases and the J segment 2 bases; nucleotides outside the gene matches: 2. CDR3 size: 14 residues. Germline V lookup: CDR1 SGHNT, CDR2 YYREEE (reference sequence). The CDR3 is CASSFGTSQETQYF. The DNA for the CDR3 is TGTGCCAGCAGCTTCGGGACTAGTCAAGAGACCCAGTACTTC.

The CDR3 sequence is CASSPGWRGGRRTDTQYF. CDR3 DNA sequence: TGTGCCAGCAGCCCTGGGTGGCGGGGGGGCCGAAGAACAGATACGCAGTATTTT. The V and J genes are TRBV3-1 (or the pseudogene TRBV3-2) and TRBJ2-3; 9 positions match TRBD2. The CDR3 length is 18 residues. Per germline, CDR1 LGHDT and CDR2 YNNKEL (reference sequence). V trimming: 4 bases; J trimming: 3 bases; junction bases outside the gene matches: 14.

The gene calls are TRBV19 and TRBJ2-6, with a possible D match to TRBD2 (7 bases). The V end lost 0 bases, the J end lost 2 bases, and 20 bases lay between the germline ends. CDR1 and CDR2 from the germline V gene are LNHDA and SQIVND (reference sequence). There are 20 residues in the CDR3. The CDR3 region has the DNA TGTGCCAGTAGTATAGATGACGATGCGGCGGGGGCGCCTGGGGCCAACGTCCTGACTTTC. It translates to CASSIDDDAAGAPGANVLTF.

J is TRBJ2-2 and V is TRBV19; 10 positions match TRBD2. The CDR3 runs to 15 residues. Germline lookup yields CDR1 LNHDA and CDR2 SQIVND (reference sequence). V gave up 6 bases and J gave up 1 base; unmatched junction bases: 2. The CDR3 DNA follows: TGTGCCAGTAGACGGACTAGCGGGAACACCGGGGAGCTGTTTTTT. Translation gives CASRRTSGNTGELFF.

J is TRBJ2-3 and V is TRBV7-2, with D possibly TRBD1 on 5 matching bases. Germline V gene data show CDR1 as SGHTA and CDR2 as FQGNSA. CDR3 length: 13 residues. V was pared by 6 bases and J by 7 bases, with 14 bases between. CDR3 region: CASSQDRAYTQYF. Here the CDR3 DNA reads TGTGCCAGCAGTCAAGACAGAGCCTATACGCAGTATTTT.

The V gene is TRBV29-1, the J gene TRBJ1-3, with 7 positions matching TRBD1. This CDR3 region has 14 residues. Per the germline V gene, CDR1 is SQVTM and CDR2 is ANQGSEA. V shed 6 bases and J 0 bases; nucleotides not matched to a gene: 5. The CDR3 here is CSVSGGRSGNTIYF. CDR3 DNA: TGCAGCGTCTCAGGGGGACGCTCTGGAAACACCATATATTTT. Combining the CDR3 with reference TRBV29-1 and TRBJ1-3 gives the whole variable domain SAVISQKPSRDICQRGTSLTIQCQVDSQVTMMFWYRQQPGQSLTLIATANQGSEATYESGFVIDKFPISRPNLTFSTLTVSNMSPEDSSIYLCSVSGGRSGNTIYFGEGSWLTVV.